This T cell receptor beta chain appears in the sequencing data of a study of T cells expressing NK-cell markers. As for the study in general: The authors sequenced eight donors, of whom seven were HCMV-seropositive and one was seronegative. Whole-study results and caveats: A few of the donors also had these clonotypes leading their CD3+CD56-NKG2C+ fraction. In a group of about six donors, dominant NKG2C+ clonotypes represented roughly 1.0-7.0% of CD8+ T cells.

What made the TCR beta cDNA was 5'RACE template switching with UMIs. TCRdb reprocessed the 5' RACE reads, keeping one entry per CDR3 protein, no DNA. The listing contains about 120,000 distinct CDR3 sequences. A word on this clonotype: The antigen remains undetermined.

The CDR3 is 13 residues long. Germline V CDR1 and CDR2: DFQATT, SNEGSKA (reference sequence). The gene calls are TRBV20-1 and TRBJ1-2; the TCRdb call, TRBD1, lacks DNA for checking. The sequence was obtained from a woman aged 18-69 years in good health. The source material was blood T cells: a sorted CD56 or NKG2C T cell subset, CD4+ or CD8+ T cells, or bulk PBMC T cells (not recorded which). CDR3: CSARGQGSFGYTF.